This T cell receptor (beta chain) was obtained from a study of graft-versus-host responses after intestinal transplantation. Whole-study context: Tacrolimus and steroids were given for about three years to all recipients after anti-thymocyte globulin induction.

Here immunoSEQ multiplex PCR was the method, and the copy in TCRdb shows in-frame clones only, minus some. The table has over 5,500 clones, around 24% seen once; the top ten hold 6% to 6.5%. Study conclusions and caveats: Among recipient marrow samples, GvH clones were found; some appeared first in ileum or blood. Declines in HvG clones occurring early post-transplant were associated with peak circulating GvH clone levels.

CDR3 length equals 14 residues. V lost 8 bases and J lost 0, with 14 bases in between. Germline CDR1 and CDR2: SGHTA and FQGTGA. Stimulators, some 200,000 irradiated and violet-dye-labeled cells, were plated with some 200,000 CFSE-labeled responder cells. After mixed lymphocyte reaction, dividing CD4+ and CD8+ responder T cells were sorted. This clone has only a few counts. Here the sequenced sample was alloreactive CD8+ T cells from a mixed lymphocyte reaction culture, taken before transplantation. Stated subset: CFSE-low proliferating T cells sorted from roughly six-day pre-transplant mixed lymphocyte reaction (GvH or HvG direction). The V gene is TRBV7-3, the J gene TRBJ2-7; maybe TRBD1 (5 bases). This TCR was sampled from a human patient who was an organ donor for intestinal transplantation. CDR3 residues: CASGLWQGSYEQYF. The CDR3 DNA reads as TGTGCCAGCGGGTTATGGCAGGGCTCCTACGAGCAGTACTTC.